The TCR beta chain described here comes from a study of Graves' ophthalmopathy and Graves' hyperthyroidism. RNA transcripts were the template, and TCR beta CDR3 regions were amplified from them. The authors performed first-round RT-PCR with HTBI primers and then a second-round multiplex PCR. From the multiplex PCR reads, TCRdb called clonotypes with MiXCR, one entry per CDR3 protein. The sample includes 360,000 or so distinct CDR3 sequences, about a sixth seen only once; the top ten take about 1.6%. This clonotype was observed many times. With a duration under 3 months, ophthalmopathy in the donors showed moderate-to-severe activity, CAS ≥3 and NOSPECS ≥4. The diagnosis combined clinical symptoms, thyroxine, TRAb, thyroid ultrasound and orbital computed tomography scans. Sequenced sample: peripheral blood. The receptor was isolated from a woman between 18 and 29 years old with Graves' ophthalmopathy.

The CDR3 is CASSERAGGRGYTF. The CDR3 DNA reads TGTGCCAGCAGTGAACGGGCAGGCGGGAGGGGCTACACCTTC. The V and J genes are TRBV6-1 and TRBJ1-2, with D uncertain. V shed 2 bases and J shed 8 bases, with 15 bases lying between them. CDR1 MNHNS and CDR2 SASEGT come from the germline V gene. The CDR3 runs 14 residues.